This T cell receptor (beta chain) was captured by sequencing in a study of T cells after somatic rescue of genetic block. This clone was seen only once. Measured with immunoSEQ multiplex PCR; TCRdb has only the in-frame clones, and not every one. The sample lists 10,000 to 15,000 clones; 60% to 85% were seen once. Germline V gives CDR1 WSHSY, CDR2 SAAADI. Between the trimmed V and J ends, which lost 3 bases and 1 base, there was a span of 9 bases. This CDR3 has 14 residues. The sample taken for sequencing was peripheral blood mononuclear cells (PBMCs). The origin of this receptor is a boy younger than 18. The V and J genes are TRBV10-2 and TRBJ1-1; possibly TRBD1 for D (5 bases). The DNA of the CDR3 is TGCGCCAGCAGTGAAGAGGGGAGGAACACTGAAGCTTTCTTT. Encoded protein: CASSEEGRNTEAFF.